The clone carrying this T cell receptor beta chain was found many times. These data originate in a study of regulatory T cells in long-lasting Graves disease. The time point: persistent/refractory GD, antithyroid drugs over 5 years with positive TRAb. Construction of the TCR library relied on RNA isolated from PBMCs. Roughly 9.9-milliliter peripheral blood samples went into EDTA tubes. The V gene's germline CDR1 is MNHEY and CDR2 SMNVEV (reference sequence). This CDR3 comprises 14 residues. V was clipped by 4 bases and J by 2 bases, with 12 bases between them. The TCR beta library used iRepertoire HTBI primers with Arm-PCR amplification of CDR3. How the authors handled the data: Identification across samples found about 61 TRBV and fewer than 15 TRBJ segments. One entry per CDR3 protein, called by TCRdb with MiXCR from the multiplex PCR reads. Clone size and V and J calls follow TCRdb, not the original study. The profile shows 450,000 or so distinct CDR3 sequences, less than 25% of them singletons.

V and J are TRBV27 and TRBJ2-7, with unresolved D. The clonotype was recovered from a female donor with Graves disease. The specimen comprised peripheral blood mononuclear cells (PBMCs), sampled when the disease was refractory, from a patient treated with antithyroid drugs. DNA of the CDR3: TGTGCCAGCAGTTCCTGGACCCGAACCTACGAGCAGTACTTC. This codes for CASSSWTRTYEQYF.